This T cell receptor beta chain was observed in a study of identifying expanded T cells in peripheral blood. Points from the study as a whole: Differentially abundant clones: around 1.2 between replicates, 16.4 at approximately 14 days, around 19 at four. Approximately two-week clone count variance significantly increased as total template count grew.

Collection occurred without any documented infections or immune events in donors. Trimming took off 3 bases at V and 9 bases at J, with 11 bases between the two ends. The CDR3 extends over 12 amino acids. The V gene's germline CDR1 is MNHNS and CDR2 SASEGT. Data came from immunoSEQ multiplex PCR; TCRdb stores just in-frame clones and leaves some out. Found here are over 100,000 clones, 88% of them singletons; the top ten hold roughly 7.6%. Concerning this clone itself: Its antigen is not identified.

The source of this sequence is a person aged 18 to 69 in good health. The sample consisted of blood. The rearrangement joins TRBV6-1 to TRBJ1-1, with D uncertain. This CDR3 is CASSDPTKKAFF. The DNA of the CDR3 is TGTGCCAGCAGTGATCCGACGAAGAAAGCTTTCTTT.